The source of this T cell receptor (beta chain) is a study of cytomegalovirus exposure and HLA in healthy donors. Study-wide findings and caveats: Sequencing artifact likely explains a cluster of highly shared sequence variants.

For this clone: No antigen is known for it.

CDR3 length: 14 amino acids. Unmatched junction bases numbered 6, after V lost 3 bases and J lost 5 bases. From germline, CDR1 is SGHRS and CDR2 YFSETQ. The study ran its PCR with 60 Vbeta and 13 Jbeta primers. Some clones are missing from TCRdb's copy, which holds only in-frame ones; the method was immunoSEQ multiplex PCR. The data hold over 100,000 clones, with around three quarters observed a single time. This sequence joins TRBV5-1 and TRBJ2-5, with 8 bases matching TRBD1. The receptor was isolated from a woman aged 18-29 years in good health and CMV-seropositive. The sample taken for sequencing was PBMCs. CDR3 loop: CASSSGTGGETQYF. The CDR3 DNA is TGCGCCAGCAGCTCCGGGACAGGAGGGGAGACCCAGTACTTC.